These T cell receptor beta chains were read from a single sample in a study of blood T cell repertoires in COVID-19. The table came from immunoSEQ multiplex PCR; TCRdb's copy has only in-frame clones and leaves some out. The data contain 150,000 to 200,000 clones, 79% of them singletons. Source material: peripheral blood. The receptors come from a man between 60 and 70 years old with active or convalescent COVID-19. Each CDR3 is given with its conserved first and last residue. A D gene is named only where the DNA matches it firmly. The size field is filled for only some rows; it gives once, few, many or a size class.

TRBV6-5	TRBJ2-7	-	-	TGTGCCAGCAGTAGAGTCGGCGAGCAGTACTTC	CASSRVGEQYF
TRBV28	TRBJ1-2	-	-	TGTGCCATCACTGGGGAGGGCTATGGCTACACCTTC	CAITGEGYGYTF
TRBV9	TRBJ2-2	-	-	TGTGCCAGCAGCTCCCGTACAACAGGGAGTTTCACCGGGGAGCTGTTTTTT	CASSSRTTGSFTGELFF
TRBV11-2	TRBJ2-1	TRBD1	-	TGTGCCAGCAGCTCGTGGGGACAGGGGGCCAACAATGAGCAGTTCTTC	CASSSWGQGANNEQFF
TRBV5-5	TRBJ2-2	TRBD2	-	TGTGCCAGCAGCTTGCTAGCGGGAGCTGACGGGGAGCTGTTTTTT	CASSLLAGADGELFF
TRBV19	TRBJ2-5	TRBD1	-	TGTGCCAGTAGTATAGCCGGGACAGGGGGTCAAGAGACCCAGTACTTC	CASSIAGTGGQETQYF
TRBV24-1	TRBJ2-3	TRBD2	once	TGTGCCACCAGTGATTTGGGAAAGGGCGGGAGAACAGATACGCAGTATTTT	CATSDLGKGGRTDTQYF
TRBV29-1	TRBJ2-1	TRBD2	-	TGCAGCGTTGAGTGGGAGGGCTACAATGAGCAGTTCTTC	CSVEWEGYNEQFF
TRBV14	TRBJ2-1	-	-	TGTGCCAGCAGCTACAATCGGGGGTTTCGCGACAATGAGCAGTTCTTC	CASSYNRGFRDNEQFF
TRBV5-1	TRBJ2-1	TRBD2	-	TGCGCCAGCAGCTCCGGATCTAGCGGGAGAATGAGTGAGCAGTTCTTC	CASSSGSSGRMSEQFF
TRBV7-3	TRBJ2-3	TRBD2	-	TGTGCCAGCAGCTTAACTAGCGGGGTCACAGATACGCAGTATTTT	CASSLTSGVTDTQYF
TRBV11-3	TRBJ1-1	-	-	TGTGCCAGCAGCTTAGTAGACACTGAAGCTTTCTTT	CASSLVDTEAFF
TRBV10-3	TRBJ1-3	TRBD1	-	TGTGCCATCAGTAAAGGGGACAGCTTCTCTGGAAACACCATATATTTT	CAISKGDSFSGNTIYF
TRBV5-4	TRBJ2-1	-	-	TGTGCCAGCAGCTTGGTGGCGAGCGGAGTATACAATGAGCAGTTCTTC	CASSLVASGVYNEQFF
TRBV19	TRBJ2-5	TRBD2	-	TGTGCCAGTAGGCGGTCTGGGCTAGCGGGAGACCAAGAGACCCAGTACTTC	CASRRSGLAGDQETQYF
TRBV5-4	TRBJ2-7	-	-	TGTGCCAGCAGCTCACGGGAGTCGGGCTACGAGCAGTACTTC	CASSSRESGYEQYF
TRBV7-2	TRBJ1-1	-	few	TGTGCCAGCAGCTCCCAGTCCTTGAACACTGAAGCTTTCTTT	CASSSQSLNTEAFF
TRBV2	TRBJ2-5	-	-	TGTGCCAGCAGTGAGCCCGCCTCGGGCCAAGAGACCCAGTACTTC	CASSEPASGQETQYF
TRBV14	TRBJ1-2	TRBD1	-	TGTGCCAGCAGCCAAGACCGGACAGGCTCCTATGGCTACACCTTC	CASSQDRTGSYGYTF
TRBV5-4	TRBJ2-5	TRBD2	once	TGTGCCAGCAGCTTAGGGAGGGCGGAAGAGACCCAGTACTTC	CASSLGRAEETQYF
TRBV11-2	TRBJ1-5	-	-	TGTGCCAGCAGCCCGCGGCGGGTGAGGTCCCAGCATTTT	CASSPRRVRSQHF
TRBV15	TRBJ1-5	-	-	TGTGCCACCAGCAGAGATCGGGGGTGGGATCAGCCCCAGCATTTT	CATSRDRGWDQPQHF
TRBV27	TRBJ2-3	TRBD2	-	TGTGCCAGCAGTTCGATCAGGTGGACTAGCGGGAGCCCCGGGGCAGATACGCAGTATTTT	CASSSIRWTSGSPGADTQYF
TRBV2	TRBJ2-3	TRBD2	once	TGTGCCAGCAGTCAGCTAGCGGGCCCTACAGATACGCAGTATTTT	CASSQLAGPTDTQYF
TRBV19	TRBJ2-2	-	-	TGTGCCAGTAGTATCAGAGGGAGAGTCACCGGGGAGCTGTTTTTT	CASSIRGRVTGELFF
TRBV28	TRBJ2-7	TRBD1	-	TGTGCCAGCAGTACCTTCTCCCTCACAGGGGGCGATCACTACGAGCAGTACTTC	CASSTFSLTGGDHYEQYF
TRBV10-3	TRBJ2-4	TRBD1	once	TGTGCCATCAGTTCCGGGACAGTAGCCAAAAACATTCAGTACTTC	CAISSGTVAKNIQYF
TRBV18	TRBJ2-7	-	-	TGTGCCAGCTCACCACTTTCGGGGGTCCGGAACGAGCAGTACTTC	CASSPLSGVRNEQYF
TRBV19	TRBJ1-2	TRBD1	-	TGTGCCAGTAGCGCCGGAGGGGGCCTTGGCTACACCTTC	CASSAGGGLGYTF
TRBV24-1	TRBJ2-1	-	-	TGTGCCACCAGTGATTTCCAGGGCAGGAATGAGCAGTTCTTC	CATSDFQGRNEQFF
TRBV3-1/TRBV3-2	TRBJ2-1	TRBD2	-	TGTGCCAGCAGCCAACGAGGGGGGGCGAGGGCTAGCGGGAGATTCGGTGAGCAGTTCTTC	CASSQRGGARASGRFGEQFF
TRBV7-9	TRBJ2-7	-	-	TGTGCCAGCAGCTTAGCCTCTAGCACTCACGAGCAGTACTTC	CASSLASSTHEQYF
TRBV15	TRBJ2-7	TRBD1	few	TGTGCCACCAGCAGAGATCGACAGGGCTACGAGCAGTACTTC	CATSRDRQGYEQYF
TRBV7-2	TRBJ2-7	-	-	TGTGCCAGCAGCATACCCCGGGACATCCCCTACGAGCAGTACTTC	CASSIPRDIPYEQYF
TRBV7-3	TRBJ2-3	-	-	TGTGCCAGCAGCTTACGGCAGGAAGCCGGTATATCCATCACAGATACGCAGTATTTT	CASSLRQEAGISITDTQYF
TRBV28	TRBJ2-7	-	-	TGTGCCAGCAGTTGGGGGGTATCGGCGCAGTACTTC	CASSWGVSAQYF
TRBV6-2/TRBV6-3	TRBJ2-7	TRBD1	-	TGTGCCAGCAGTTACTCCCGGACAGGGCTACCCTACGAGCAGTACTTC	CASSYSRTGLPYEQYF
TRBV30	TRBJ2-5	-	-	TGTGCCTGGAGTCAAAGGGGCGCCCAAGAGACCCAGTACTTC	CAWSQRGAQETQYF
TRBV18	TRBJ1-1	TRBD1	-	TGTGCCAGCTCACCAGAGGGGGCGCGGAACACTGAAGCTTTCTTT	CASSPEGARNTEAFF
TRBV5-6	TRBJ2-5	-	once	-	CASSFRARGRETQYF
TRBV28	TRBJ2-7	-	-	TGTGCCTTGTCTCCTAGGAACTACGAGCAGTACTTC	CALSPRNYEQYF
TRBV11-2	TRBJ2-1	-	-	TGTGCCAGCAGCCAGGCGCGGGCGGAGGGTGAGCAGTTCTTC	CASSQARAEGEQFF
TRBV9	TRBJ1-1	-	once	TGTGCCAGCAGCGAGGGGGGGTTGGAGACTGAAGCTTTCTTT	CASSEGGLETEAFF
TRBV28	TRBJ1-4	-	-	TGTGCCAGCAGTCAGGCCCCGCTCAACCAAAAACTGTTTTTT	CASSQAPLNQKLFF
TRBV20-1	TRBJ2-1	-	-	TGCAGTGCTAGATTTGTAAATGAGCAGTTCTTC	CSARFVNEQFF
TRBV28	TRBJ2-4	-	-	TGTGGGTCGGGAAAAAACATTCAGTACTTC	CGSGKNIQYF
TRBV15	TRBJ2-1	TRBD2	-	TGTGCCACCAGCAGAGATTTTTCGGGAGGATCGGCCAATGAGCAGTTCTTC	CATSRDFSGGSANEQFF
TRBV5-1	TRBJ2-1	-	-	TGCGCCAGCAGCTTGAGTCCGGGTTACAATGAGCAGTTCTTC	CASSLSPGYNEQFF
TRBV10-3	TRBJ1-2	-	-	TGTGCCATCAACCCCCAGGGTGCAACCTATGGCTACACCTTC	CAINPQGATYGYTF
TRBV10-1	TRBJ2-7	TRBD2	few	TGCGCCAGCAGTGAGTGGCGGGAGCACAGCGAGCAGTACTTC	CASSEWREHSEQYF
TRBV6-5	TRBJ2-7	-	-	TGTGCCAGCAGAGGGGGATCCTACGAGCAGTACTTC	CASRGGSYEQYF
TRBV20-1	TRBJ2-1	-	few	TGCAGTGGACAGATCGACAATGAGCAGTTCTTC	CSGQIDNEQFF
TRBV28	TRBJ2-7	-	-	TGTGCCAGCAGCCCTCGTTACGAGCAGTACTTC	CASSPRYEQYF
TRBV28	TRBJ1-1	-	-	TGTGCCAGCAGATACAGGTACACTGAAGCTTTCTTT	CASRYRYTEAFF
TRBV12-3/TRBV12-4	TRBJ2-7	TRBD2	-	TGTGCCAGCAGTCGACTAGCGGGAGACGAGCAGTACTTC	CASSRLAGDEQYF
TRBV10-3	TRBJ1-1	-	-	TGTGCCATCAGTGAGACTCAGGAGAACACTGAAGCTTTCTTT	CAISETQENTEAFF